These T cell receptor beta chains were read from a single sample in a study of blood T cell repertoires in COVID-19. The repertoire was sequenced with immunoSEQ multiplex PCR; TCRdb's copy has only in-frame clones and lacks some. In the table there are 200,000 to 250,000 clones, roughly 88% of which are singletons. Sequencing input: PBMCs or T cells enriched from blood (not recorded which). The receptor source for this set is a woman aged 50 to 60 with acute COVID-19. Both conserved end residues are part of each CDR3. A D gene is named only where the DNA matches it firmly. Clone sizes are given selectively: once, few, many, or a class where the clone is expanded.

TRBJ1-1 | - | - | TRBV19 | CASSKSRENTEAFF | TGTGCCAGTAGTAAGTCACGGGAGAACACTGAAGCTTTCTTT
TRBJ2-7 | TRBD1 | - | TRBV7-6 | CASSSGGQDHSYEQYF | TGTGCCAGCAGCTCCGGGGGACAGGACCACTCCTACGAGCAGTACTTC
TRBJ2-7 | TRBD2 | - | TRBV5-6 | CASSLITSGGYEQYF | TGTGCCAGCAGCTTGATTACTAGCGGGGGCTACGAGCAGTACTTC
TRBJ2-1 | TRBD2 | - | TRBV10-2 | CASSESSSGKPANEQFF | TGCGCCAGCAGTGAGTCCTCTAGCGGGAAACCGGCCAATGAGCAGTTCTTC
TRBJ1-2 | - | few | TRBV10-2 | CASSETGGGGYGYTF | TGCGCCAGCAGTGAGACGGGGGGTGGAGGCTATGGCTACACCTTC
TRBJ2-7 | - | - | TRBV9 | CASTQRATYEQYF | TGTGCCAGCACACAGCGGGCTACCTACGAGCAGTACTTC
TRBJ2-7 | TRBD1 | - | TRBV6-5 | CASSKWTGEYEQYF | TGTGCCAGCAGTAAATGGACAGGGGAGTACGAGCAGTACTTC
TRBJ2-5 | TRBD2 | - | TRBV5-6 | CASSHLAGVRETQYF | TGTGCCAGCAGCCATCTAGCGGGAGTGCGGGAGACCCAGTACTTC
TRBJ2-1 | - | - | TRBV5-1 | CASISLPGGDEQFF | TGCGCCAGTATCAGCCTACCCGGCGGGGATGAGCAGTTCTTC
TRBJ2-7 | - | - | TRBV18 | CASSRDRGGPYEQYF | TGTGCCAGCTCACGAGACAGGGGAGGGCCCTACGAGCAGTACTTC
TRBJ1-5 | TRBD1 | - | TRBV6-2/TRBV6-3 | CASSHGTGVGNQPQHF | TGTGCCAGCAGTCACGGGACAGGGGTTGGCAATCAGCCCCAGCATTTT
TRBJ1-2 | - | - | TRBV6-2/TRBV6-3 | CASGQTWPLYGYTF | TGTGCCAGCGGCCAAACCTGGCCTCTCTATGGCTACACCTTC
TRBJ2-5 | - | - | TRBV9 | CASSVGPALEETQYF | TGTGCCAGCAGCGTAGGGCCAGCCTTGGAGGAGACCCAGTACTTC
TRBJ2-2 | - | - | TRBV9 | CASSAQTGLSPPGELFF | TGTGCCAGCAGCGCTCAGACGGGACTCTCACCCCCCGGGGAGCTGTTTTTT
TRBJ2-3 | TRBD1 | - | TRBV7-9 | CASSDRGTDTQYF | TGTGCCAGCAGCGACAGGGGAACAGATACGCAGTATTTT
TRBJ2-5 | - | - | TRBV7-3 | CASSTGYQETQYF | TGTGCCAGCAGCACAGGGTACCAAGAGACCCAGTACTTC
TRBJ1-6 | TRBD1 | - | TRBV28 | CASSLSGQGSFNSPLHF | TGTGCCAGCAGTCTCAGTGGACAGGGAAGTTTTAATTCACCCCTCCACTTT
TRBJ1-6 | - | - | TRBV19 | CASTQVAGSYNSPLHF | TGTGCCAGTACCCAAGTGGCAGGCTCCTATAATTCACCCCTCCACTTT
TRBJ2-2 | TRBD1 | - | TRBV28 | CAISTGGIGELFF | TGTGCCATTTCGACAGGGGGCATCGGGGAGCTGTTTTTT
TRBJ1-5 | - | - | TRBV27 | CASSLSGGSNQPQHF | TGTGCCAGCAGTTTATCAGGGGGTAGCAATCAGCCCCAGCATTTT
TRBJ2-2 | - | few | TRBV10-2 | CASSESRGRGNTGELFF | TGCGCCAGCAGTGAGTCGAGAGGGCGGGGGAACACCGGGGAGCTGTTTTTT
TRBJ1-4 | TRBD1 | - | TRBV18 | CASSPRDSPNEKLFF | TGTGCCAGCTCACCAAGGGACAGCCCGAATGAAAAACTGTTTTTT
TRBJ2-7 | TRBD1 | - | TRBV3-1/TRBV3-2 | CASSPGQGYEQYF | TGTGCCAGCAGTCCGGGACAGGGCTACGAGCAGTACTTC
TRBJ1-1 | - | few | TRBV28 | CASSLPLNTEAFF | TGTGCCAGCAGTTTACCCCTCAACACTGAAGCTTTCTTT
TRBJ2-1 | - | - | TRBV9 | CASSVDRPGEQFF | TGTGCCAGCAGCGTAGATCGCCCGGGGGAGCAGTTCTTC
TRBJ1-1 | - | - | TRBV5-4 | CASSPWLANTEAFF | TGTGCCAGCAGCCCGTGGCTTGCGAACACTGAAGCTTTCTTT
TRBJ1-3 | - | - | TRBV2 | CASSESREGNTIYF | TGTGCCAGCAGTGAAAGCAGGGAAGGAAACACCATATATTTT
TRBJ2-3 | TRBD2 | once | TRBV10-3 | CAISPTSGDTQYF | TGTGCCATCAGCCCCACTAGCGGAGATACGCAGTATTTT
TRBJ1-2 | - | - | TRBV2 | CASRGRRLDGYTF | TGTGCCAGCAGGGGCAGGCGCCTGGATGGCTACACCTTC
TRBJ1-2 | TRBD1 | - | TRBV24-1 | CATSDPTGNYGYTF | TGTGCCACCAGTGATCCGACAGGGAACTATGGCTACACCTTC
TRBJ1-2 | - | - | TRBV6-6 | CASSPWEGEGYTF | TGTGCCAGCAGCCCCTGGGAGGGGGAAGGCTACACCTTC
TRBJ2-7 | TRBD2 | once | TRBV19 | CASSMGQRERRYEQYF | TGTGCCAGTAGTATGGGCCAGCGGGAGAGGAGATACGAGCAGTACTTC
TRBJ1-1 | - | - | TRBV15 | CATSRSAGMNTEAFF | TGTGCCACCAGCAGATCGGCAGGGATGAACACTGAAGCTTTCTTT
TRBJ2-3 | - | once | TRBV7-9 | CASSPSGGLRTDTQYF | TGTGCCAGCAGCCCTTCAGGGGGACTTCGCACAGATACGCAGTATTTT
TRBJ2-3 | - | - | TRBV6-1 | CASSWATSTDTQYF | TGTGCCAGCAGCTGGGCAACTAGCACAGATACGCAGTATTTT
TRBJ1-1 | - | - | TRBV11-3 | CASSASRAGTEAFF | TGTGCCAGCAGCGCAAGCCGGGCGGGTACTGAAGCTTTCTTT
TRBJ2-5 | - | once | TRBV9 | CASSVAHGVQETQYF | TGTGCCAGCAGCGTAGCTCATGGAGTCCAAGAGACCCAGTACTTC
TRBJ2-7 | - | - | TRBV7-2 | CASSVPPYEQYF | TGTGCCAGCAGCGTCCCCCCGTACGAGCAGTACTTC
TRBJ1-1 | TRBD1 | - | TRBV7-3 | CASSVDRGWTEAFF | TGTGCCAGCAGCGTCGACAGGGGTTGGACTGAAGCTTTCTTT
TRBJ1-2 | - | - | TRBV7-8 | CASSLDAGVEGYTF | TGTGCCAGCAGCTTAGATGCGGGGGTTGAAGGCTACACCTTC
TRBJ1-2 | - | - | TRBV12-3/TRBV12-4 | CASSHYRNGYTF | TGTGCCAGCAGTCATTACAGGAATGGCTACACCTTC
TRBJ1-4 | - | - | TRBV18 | CASSPDSLKKLFF | TGTGCCAGCTCCCCCGACAGTCTAAAAAAACTGTTTTTT
TRBJ2-2 | - | - | TRBV5-3 | CARSLRTANTGELFF | TGTGCCAGAAGCTTGCGGACAGCGAACACCGGGGAGCTGTTTTTT
TRBJ1-5 | TRBD1 | - | TRBV27 | CASSLTTGGINQPQHF | TGTGCCAGCAGTTTAACGACAGGGGGGATTAATCAGCCCCAGCATTTT
TRBJ1-6 | TRBD1 | - | TRBV14 | CASRLRQGDSPLHF | TGTGCCAGCAGACTCCGACAGGGCGATTCACCCCTCCACTTT
TRBJ2-2 | - | - | TRBV2 | CASSPVGSQELFF | TGTGCCAGCAGCCCGGTCGGGTCGCAGGAGCTGTTTTTT
TRBJ2-1 | TRBD2 | - | TRBV28 | CASSLVDLAGASEQFF | TGTGCCAGCAGTTTAGTAGACCTAGCGGGAGCAAGTGAGCAGTTCTTC
TRBJ1-2 | TRBD1 | - | TRBV5-1 | CASSYRNPGQGYGYTF | TGCGCCAGCAGCTACCGAAATCCGGGACAGGGGTATGGCTACACCTTC
TRBJ1-4 | TRBD1 | - | TRBV2 | CASSTDRSSEKLFF | TGTGCCAGCAGTACGGACAGGTCCAGTGAAAAACTGTTTTTT